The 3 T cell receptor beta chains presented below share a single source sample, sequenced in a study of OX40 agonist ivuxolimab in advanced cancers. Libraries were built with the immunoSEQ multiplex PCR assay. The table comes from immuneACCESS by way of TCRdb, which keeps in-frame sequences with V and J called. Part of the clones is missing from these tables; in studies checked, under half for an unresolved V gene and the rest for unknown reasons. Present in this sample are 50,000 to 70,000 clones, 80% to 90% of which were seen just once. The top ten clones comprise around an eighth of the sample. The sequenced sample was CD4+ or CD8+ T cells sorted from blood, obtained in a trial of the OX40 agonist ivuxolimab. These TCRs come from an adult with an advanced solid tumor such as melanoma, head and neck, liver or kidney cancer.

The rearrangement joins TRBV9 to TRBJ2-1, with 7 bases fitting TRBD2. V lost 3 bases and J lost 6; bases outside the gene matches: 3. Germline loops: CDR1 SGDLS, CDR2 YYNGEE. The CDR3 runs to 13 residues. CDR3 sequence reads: CASSAGTINEQFF. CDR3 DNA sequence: TGTGCCAGCAGCGCCGGGACTATCAATGAGCAGTTCTTC.

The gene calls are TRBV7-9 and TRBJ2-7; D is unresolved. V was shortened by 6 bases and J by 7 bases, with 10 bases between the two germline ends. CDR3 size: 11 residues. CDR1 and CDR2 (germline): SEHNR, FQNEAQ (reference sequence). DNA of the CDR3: TGTGCCAGCAGATCGGAACAGGAGCAGTACTTC. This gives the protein CASRSEQEQYF.

Here the CDR3 DNA reads TGTGCCAGCAGCCCCGGGGCTCCAGCTGAAGCTTTCTTT. Protein product: CASSPGAPAEAFF. V and J are TRBV7-9 and TRBJ1-1; tentatively, D is TRBD1 (5 bases). V was clipped by 5 bases and J by 6 bases, with 13 bases between them. Germline CDR1 SEHNR, CDR2 FQNEAQ (reference sequence). The CDR3 runs 13 residues.